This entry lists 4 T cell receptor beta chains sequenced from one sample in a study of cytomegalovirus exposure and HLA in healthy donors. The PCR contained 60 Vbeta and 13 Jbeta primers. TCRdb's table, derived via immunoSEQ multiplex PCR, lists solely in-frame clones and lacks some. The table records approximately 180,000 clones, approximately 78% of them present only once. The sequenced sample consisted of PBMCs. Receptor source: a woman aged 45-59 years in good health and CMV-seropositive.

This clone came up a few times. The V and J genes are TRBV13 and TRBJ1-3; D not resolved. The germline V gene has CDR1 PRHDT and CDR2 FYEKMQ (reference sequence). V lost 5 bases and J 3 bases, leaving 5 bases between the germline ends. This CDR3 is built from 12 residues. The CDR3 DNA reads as TGTGCCAGCAGCCAGGTTGGAAACACCATATATTTT. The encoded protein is CASSQVGNTIYF.

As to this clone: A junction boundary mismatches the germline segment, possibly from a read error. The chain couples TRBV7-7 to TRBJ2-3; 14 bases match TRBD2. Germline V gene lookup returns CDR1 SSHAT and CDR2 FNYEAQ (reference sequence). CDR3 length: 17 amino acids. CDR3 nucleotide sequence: TGTGCTAGCAGCCCCGGACTAGCGGGGGGCCCCAGGGCGGCGCAGTATTTT. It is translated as CASSPGLAGGPRAAQYF.

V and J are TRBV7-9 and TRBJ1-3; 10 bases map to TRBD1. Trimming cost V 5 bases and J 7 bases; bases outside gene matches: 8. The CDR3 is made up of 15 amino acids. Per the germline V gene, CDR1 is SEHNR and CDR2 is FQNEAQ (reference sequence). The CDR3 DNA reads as TGTGCCAGCAGCACCCACCGGGACAGGGGTAACACCATATATTTT. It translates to CASSTHRDRGNTIYF.

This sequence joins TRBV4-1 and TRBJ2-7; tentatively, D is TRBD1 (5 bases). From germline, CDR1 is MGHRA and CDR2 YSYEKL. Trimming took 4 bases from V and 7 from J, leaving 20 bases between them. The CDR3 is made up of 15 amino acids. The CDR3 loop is CASSRSAGPMGEQYF. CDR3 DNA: TGCGCCAGCAGCCGCAGCGCAGGGCCGATGGGGGAGCAGTACTTC.